This T cell receptor (beta chain) comes out of a study of blood T cell repertoires in COVID-19. For the study at large: Material from acute and convalescent COVID-19 was sourced from the United States, Italy and Spain. The cDNA or gDNA used as material had been derived from T cells, B-cell-depleted T cells, or PBMCs.

How the authors handled the data: The authors estimated nucleated cell counts from reference gene primer amplification. Sequencing was performed with immunoSEQ multiplex PCR; in TCRdb, only in-frame clones are kept and a portion is missing. For V, J and clone size, that table is used; D and trimming come from the DNA. In the table there are more than 80,000 clones, around 67% of which are singletons. With 4 bases clipped from V and 7 bases from J, the junction kept 12 bases outside the gene matches. The germline V gene encodes CDR1 SGHDT and CDR2 YYEEEE. The CDR3 contains 16 residues. The sample holds one count of this clone.

Sequences were obtained from peripheral blood. The source of this sequence is a woman in her sixties or seventies in a cohort sampled during active or convalescent COVID-19. V usage is TRBV5-6 and J usage is TRBJ1-2; 11 bases match TRBD1. DNA of the CDR3: TGTGCCAGCAGCCACGAGGGGGACAGGGGGATCGGTGGCTACACCTTC. Residues: CASSHEGDRGIGGYTF. The full variable domain, rest sourced from reference TRBV5-6 and TRBJ1-2, is DAGVTQSPTHLIKTRGQQVTLRCSPKSGHDTVSWYQQALGQGPQFIFQYYEEEERQRGNFPDRFSGHQFPNYSSELNVNALLLGDSALYLCASSHEGDRGIGGYTFGSGTRLTVV.